These 28 T cell receptor beta chains were all obtained from the same sample, sequenced in a study of cytomegalovirus exposure and HLA in healthy donors. The PCR employed 60 Vbeta primers together with 13 Jbeta primers. Data came from immunoSEQ multiplex PCR; TCRdb stores just in-frame clones and leaves some out. The sample has 90,000 to 100,000 clones; 78% are singletons. Sequencing was performed on PBMCs. The receptor source for this set is a woman aged 40 to 49 in good health and CMV-seronegative.

The chain combines TRBV5-1 with TRBJ2-1, with a weak D call TRBD1 (5 bases). Trimming shortened V by 7 bases and J by 4 bases, and 12 bases separated the two germline ends. The CDR3 is 13 amino acids. In germline, CDR1 is SGHRS, CDR2 YFSETQ. The CDR3 spells CASRLGQYNEQFF. DNA of the CDR3: TGCGCCAGCCGGTTGGGGCAGTACAATGAGCAGTTCTTC.

This chain uses TRBV19 with TRBJ2-7; D may be TRBD1 (5 bases). With 5 bases removed from V and 0 bases from J, the gap between germline ends came to 17 bases. This CDR3 comprises 16 residues. CDR1 is LNHDA, CDR2 SQIVND, per germline (reference sequence). CDR3 residues: CASSFYSTVRSYEQYF. The DNA for the CDR3 is TGTGCCAGTAGTTTCTACTCGACAGTCCGCTCCTACGAGCAGTACTTC.

The chain joins TRBV5-4 to TRBJ2-7; 8 bases align to TRBD1. Germline lookup yields CDR1 SGHNT and CDR2 YYREEE (reference sequence). The CDR3 is 14 amino acids. Losses at the gene ends were 4 bases for V and 7 bases for J; bases not matched to a gene: 10. The CDR3 loop is CASSISGTGEEQYF. CDR3 sequence (DNA): TGTGCCAGCAGCATCTCCGGGACAGGAGAGGAGCAGTACTTC.

V is TRBV28 and J is TRBJ2-6; 10 bases map to TRBD1. CDR1 and CDR2 (germline): MDHEN, SYDVKM. Germline trimming cut 10 bases from V and 0 bases from J; bases unmatched to any gene: 6. CDR3 size: 16 residues. CDR3 coding DNA: TGTGCCATCAGGACAGGGGGGACCTCTGGGGCCAACGTCCTGACTTTC. This sequence encodes CAIRTGGTSGANVLTF.

The chain is built from TRBV28 and TRBJ1-4, with 8 bases that match TRBD1. The ends lost 6 bases at V and 16 bases at J; junction bases unmatched: 7. CDR3 length: 11 amino acids. The germline V gene encodes CDR1 MDHEN and CDR2 SYDVKM. The chain's CDR3 is CASSTSGGPFF. In DNA form, the CDR3 reads TGTGCCAGCAGCACCTCAGGGGGCCCGTTTTTT.

The CDR3 region has the DNA TGCAGCGTTGTTCGCGGGATTCAAGAGACCCAGTACTTC. Translating it yields CSVVRGIQETQYF. The chain joins TRBV29-1 to TRBJ2-5; TRBD2 might be the D (6 bases). The germline V gene has CDR1 SQVTM and CDR2 ANQGSEA. The CDR3 contains 13 residues. The germline V and J ends were trimmed by 4 bases and 2 bases, with 11 bases remaining between them.

The chain combines TRBV7-6 with TRBJ1-6, with 9 bases identical to TRBD1. Germline V lookup: CDR1 SGHVS, CDR2 FNYEAQ. J lost 7 bases, V lost 3 bases, and 4 bases had no gene match. The CDR3 length is 15 residues. The CDR3 is CASSFRTGGNSPLHF. The CDR3 DNA sequence: TGTGCCAGCAGCTTTCGTACAGGGGGCAATTCACCCCTCCACTTT.

The chain carries TRBV29-1 and TRBJ2-7; 7 positions match TRBD1. Trimming at V came to 1 base and at J to 5 bases, leaving 8 bases not matched to a gene. This CDR3 is built from 14 residues. Germline CDR1 reads SQVTM; CDR2 reads ANQGSEA. CDR3 amino acids: CSVEARQGSHEQYF. The CDR3, as DNA: TGCAGCGTTGAAGCCCGACAGGGATCCCACGAGCAGTACTTC.

This sequence joins TRBV20-1 and TRBJ2-3; D not certain. CDR1 DFQATT and CDR2 SNEGSKA come from the germline V gene (reference sequence). V gave up 8 bases and J gave up 6 bases, with 12 bases separating them. The CDR3 runs 11 residues. The CDR3 loop reads CSKLVGDTQYF. The CDR3 bases are TGCAGTAAGCTAGTCGGGGATACGCAGTATTTT.

The chain recombines TRBV27 with TRBJ2-7; 8 bases fit TRBD1. The germline CDR1 and CDR2 sequences are MNHEY and SMNVEV (reference sequence). The J segment lost 2 bases and the V segment lost 6 bases, leaving 9 bases of the junction unmatched. CDR3 length equals 15 residues. The CDR3 protein is CASSLRTGNPYEQYF. Here the CDR3 DNA reads TGTGCCAGCAGCCTTCGGACAGGGAACCCCTACGAGCAGTACTTC.

This clone was detected a few times. The V and J genes are TRBV6-1 and TRBJ1-1, with 7 bases lining up with TRBD1. V was pared by 5 bases and J by 3 bases, with 6 bases of the junction left unmatched. Germline CDR1 and CDR2: MNHNS and SASEGT. This CDR3 region has 14 residues. CDR3 DNA: TGTGCCAGCAGTCGACAGGGTGGGGACACTGAAGCTTTCTTT. It encodes CASSRQGGDTEAFF.

The chain uses TRBV7-9 and TRBJ2-7, with 13 bases identical to TRBD2. Per the germline V gene, CDR1 is SEHNR and CDR2 is FQNEAQ (reference sequence). This CDR3 comprises 14 residues. Trimming at V came to 5 bases and at J to 6 bases, leaving 4 bases not matched to a gene. The CDR3 region has the DNA TGTGCCAGCAGCAAACTAGCGGGAGGGTGCGAGCAGTACTTC. Translation gives CASSKLAGGCEQYF.

This clone was counted a few times. The V and J genes are TRBV29-1 and TRBJ1-4, with TRBD1 matching 7 bases. The CDR3 contains 12 residues. The junction had 7 bases not matched to a gene; V was cut back by 7 bases and J by 8 bases. The germline CDR1 and CDR2 sequences are SQVTM and ANQGSEA. The CDR3 bases are TGCAGCGCCTACTCAGGGGGAGAAAAACTGTTTTTT. Its translation is CSAYSGGEKLFF. The full variable domain, in which reference TRBV29-1 and TRBJ1-4 provide the parts outside the CDR3, is SAVISQKPSRDICQRGTSLTIQCQVDSQVTMMFWYRQQPGQSLTLIATANQGSEATYESGFVIDKFPISRPNLTFSTLTVSNMSPEDSSIYLCSAYSGGEKLFFGSGTQLSVL.

This clone was picked up a small number of times. The chain joins TRBV2 to TRBJ2-1; maybe TRBD2 (6 bases). Between the trimmed V and J ends, which lost 0 bases and 5 bases, there was a span of 14 bases. This CDR3 spans 16 amino acids. The germline CDR1 and CDR2 sequences are SNHLY and FYNNEI. The CDR3 sequence is CASSEARGGYHNEQFF. CDR3 sequence (DNA): TGTGCCAGCAGTGAAGCGCGGGGCGGATACCACAATGAGCAGTTCTTC.

The chain couples TRBV29-1 to TRBJ1-1, with D hard to call. The CDR3 is made up of 11 amino acids. The germline V gene encodes CDR1 SQVTM and CDR2 ANQGSEA. V lost 4 bases and J 7 bases, leaving 10 bases between the germline ends. The CDR3 sequence is CSVVQAGEAFF. CDR3 nucleotide sequence: TGCAGCGTTGTCCAGGCGGGTGAAGCTTTCTTT.

The table lists this clone with a count of one. The chain joins TRBV21-1 to TRBJ2-5; the table calls TRBD1, which could not be checked here. TRBV21-1 is a pseudogene segment. This CDR3 spans 17 amino acids. The CDR3 DNA reads as TGTGCCAGCAGCAAAGGACGACGGGACAGGACATGGGAGACCCAGTACTTC. Residues: CASSKGRRDRTWETQYF.

This clone was seen only a few times. CDR3 region: CASSLTGSPEAFF. The CDR3 DNA is TGTGCCAGCAGCTTGACAGGGAGTCCTGAAGCTTTCTTT. J is TRBJ1-1 and V is TRBV5-6; weak D call: TRBD1 (6 bases). The CDR3 has 13 residues. Germline CDR1 SGHDT, CDR2 YYEEEE. V was cut by 1 base and J by 6 bases, with 10 bases left in between.

This sequence joins TRBV7-9 and TRBJ2-3; the match to TRBD2 covers 10 bases. Germline values: CDR1 SEHNR, CDR2 FQNEAQ (reference sequence). With V trimmed by 0 bases and J by 2 bases, 2 bases remained unmatched. The CDR3 is 16 amino acids. CDR3 in DNA: TGTGCCAGCAGCTTAGCGGGACTAGCGTACACAGATACGCAGTATTTT. Its protein product is CASSLAGLAYTDTQYF.

The V and J genes are TRBV6-1 and TRBJ2-1; 11 nucleotides align to TRBD2. The CDR3 sequence is 14 residues long. V gave up 6 bases and J gave up 7 bases; unmatched junction bases: 5. CDR1 is MNHNS and CDR2 is SASEGT in the germline V gene. CDR3 loop: CASSVAGGYNEQFF. Written as DNA, the CDR3 is TGTGCCAGCAGCGTAGCGGGAGGGTATAATGAGCAGTTCTTC.

This clone was observed a few times. One end of the junction fails to match germline, which may point to a read error. V gene TRBV29-1 combines with J gene TRBJ2-7, with D perhaps matching TRBD2 (5 bases). This CDR3 has 8 residues. Per germline, CDR1 SQVTM and CDR2 ANQGSEA. In nucleotides, the CDR3 is TGCAGCGTTGATCGGGGAACCTTC. Translating gives CSVDRGTF.

This chain connects TRBV20-1 to TRBJ1-5; D is undetermined. Germline assignment: CDR1 DFQATT and CDR2 SNEGSKA (reference sequence). Trimming removed 3 bases at V and 5 bases at J, with 5 bases between. The CDR3 is 11 residues long. CDR3 residues: CSASSDQPQHF. CDR3 DNA: TGCAGTGCTAGTTCGGATCAGCCCCAGCATTTT.

The gene calls are TRBV19 and TRBJ1-2, with a weak D call TRBD1 (5 bases). Trimming took 6 bases from V and 4 from J, leaving 15 bases between them. The CDR3 contains 14 residues. Germline lookup yields CDR1 LNHDA and CDR2 SQIVND (reference sequence). The CDR3 spells CASRRGGAIYGYTF. CDR3 bases: TGTGCCAGTAGACGAGGCGGGGCCATCTATGGCTACACCTTC.

The V gene is TRBV5-4, the J gene TRBJ2-7, with D hard to call. Germline CDR1 reads SGHNT; CDR2 reads YYREEE (reference sequence). The CDR3 runs 15 residues. The V end lost 0 bases, the J end lost 7 bases, and 17 bases lay between the germline ends. The CDR3 bases are TGTGCCAGCAGCTTGGGGGCAGGCCGTCTTCGTGAGCAGTACTTC. It encodes CASSLGAGRLREQYF.

This clone was observed a few times. The gene calls are TRBV2 and TRBJ2-2; TRBD1 is a possible D gene (6 bases). In germline, CDR1 is SNHLY, CDR2 FYNNEI. Trimming cost V 2 bases and J 7 bases, with 17 bases left between them. The CDR3 consists of 16 residues. CDR3 region: CASSEIGTLKFGELFF. As DNA, the CDR3 is TGTGCCAGCAGTGAAATTGGGACACTAAAATTCGGGGAGCTGTTTTTT.

The chain combines TRBV27 with TRBJ1-1; D gene uncertain. Deletions cut 2 bases from V and 0 bases from J, with 4 bases between. The length of the CDR3 is 13 residues. The V gene's germline CDR1 is MNHEY and CDR2 SMNVEV (reference sequence). In DNA, the CDR3 is TGTGCCAGCAGTTTAGTAATGAACACTGAAGCTTTCTTT. This sequence encodes CASSLVMNTEAFF.

The gene calls are TRBV4-2 and TRBJ1-5, with 7 bases identical to TRBD1. Germline CDR1 and CDR2: LGHNA and YNFKEQ. The CDR3 has 19 amino acids. V was clipped by 0 bases and J by 0 bases; unmatched bases: 11. This chain's CDR3 is CASSQDPADRAYSNQPQHF. CDR3 coding DNA: TGTGCCAGCAGCCAAGATCCCGCCGACAGGGCCTATAGCAATCAGCCCCAGCATTTT.

This chain links TRBV6-4 with TRBJ2-3; D gene unclear. CDR3 length equals 11 residues. Trimming took 4 bases from V and 5 from J, leaving 4 bases between them. The V gene's germline CDR1 is MRHNA and CDR2 SNTAGT. CDR3 sequence (DNA): TGTGCCAGCAGTGTCGGAGATACGCAGTATTTT. It specifies CASSVGDTQYF.

The chain couples TRBV6-1 to TRBJ2-3; D unresolved. This CDR3 has 13 amino acids. CDR1 MNHNS and CDR2 SASEGT come from the germline V gene. Between the trimmed V and J ends, which lost 1 base and 8 bases, there was a span of 10 bases. The CDR3 here is CASSEGSEATQYF. The CDR3 bases are TGTGCCAGCAGTGAAGGCAGCGAGGCTACGCAGTATTTT.